This TCR beta chain comes out of a study of pediatric ulcerative colitis. Whole-study results and caveats: Rectal repertoires separated controls, mild-moderate and acute severe colitis.

Blood was drawn at the time of colonoscopy. This table comes from immunoSEQ multiplex PCR, and its TCRdb copy is limited to in-frame clones, with some not included. Of about 15,000 clones listed, 85% to 90% are singletons. CDR1 and CDR2 (germline): ENHRY, SYGVKD. V was shortened by 10 bases and J by 1 base, with 12 bases between the two germline ends. CDR3 length: 13 amino acids. About this clone: Its matching antigen is unknown.

The chain uses TRBV10-3 and TRBJ2-3; D may be TRBD1 (5 bases). The clonotype originates from a boy aged 5-17 years with moderate ulcerative colitis. Sequencing used blood. In DNA form, the CDR3 reads TGTGCCACAACACAGGAACGCACAGATACGCAGTATTTT. Amino acids: CATTQERTDTQYF.